This TCR beta chain was recorded in a study of shared clonotypes between healthy human individuals. Study as a whole: Every donor yielded three CD4 naive, three CD4 memory, two CD8 naive and one CD8 memory plate.

Here immunoSEQ multiplex PCR was the method, and the copy in TCRdb shows in-frame clones only, minus some. The sample has around 1,100,000 clones, approximately 77% seen once. V was trimmed by 0 bases and J by 5 bases, leaving 14 bases between them. Per germline, CDR1 SGHDN and CDR2 FVKESK. This CDR3 has 15 residues. The rearrangement uses TRBV14 and TRBJ2-7; maybe TRBD1 (7 bases). The specimen sequenced was memory CD4+ T cells from PBMCs. Subset of the sample: CD45RA-negative fraction. The TCR was taken from a man between 18 and 35 years old in good health. Some clones in this sample may be carry-over from other donors' samples. In nucleotides, the CDR3 is TGTGCCAGCAGCCAAGAGGCAGGGGGGTACAACGAGCAGTACTTC. The encoded protein is CASSQEAGGYNEQYF.